This is a list of T cell receptor beta chains from one sample in a study of blood T cell repertoires in COVID-19. The data were produced by immunoSEQ multiplex PCR, yet TCRdb's version contains in-frame clones alone and is incomplete. Of approximately 210,000 clones in the sample, about 80% were seen once. Sequenced input: peripheral blood. The receptors were sampled from a woman of 80 years or more with COVID-19, enrolled during active disease. CDR3s include the opening cysteine and the closing phenylalanine or tryptophan. Each record gives: V gene, CDR3 protein.

TRBV3-1/TRBV3-2	CASSQGSGANTEAFF
TRBV9	CASSPSGTPNQPQHF
TRBV9	CASRVTGSRYQPQHF
TRBV5-1	CASSLDSSSYEQYF
TRBV11-2	CASSLGHGGSGSPLHF
TRBV6-1	CASSEGPGQPQHF
TRBV5-5	CASSGTGGNEKLFF
TRBV3-1/TRBV3-2	CASSRLSGGAPGELFF
TRBV5-1	CASSLPDSANVLTF
TRBV19	CASSIGAGPSEKLFF
TRBV29-1	CSAGAGSGGTGELFF
TRBV9	CASSSDGNSNQPQHF
TRBV2	CASSPERGNEKLFF
TRBV10-3	CAIGVGAQNSPLHF
TRBV4-1	CASSHSREGEKLFF
TRBV5-1	CASSLEGRNGYTF
TRBV10-3	CATYQPGTGLYEQYF
TRBV10-3	CAISRGTEMYEQYF
TRBV2	CASSWATEAFF
TRBV5-1	CASSLATSGGTQYF
TRBV12-3/TRBV12-4	CASSFLENSPLHF
TRBV9	CASSDGQGNYGYTF
TRBV6-1	CASSDLSTVFNQPQHF
TRBV2	CASSEARTRPTGYTF
TRBV3-1/TRBV3-2	CASSLDRVDNSPLHF
TRBV5-6	CASSLIQGANTEAFF
TRBV7-9	CASSFNFPSTQYF
TRBV18	CASSEGLTGNTIYF
TRBV28	CASSSGLAGGTDTQYF
TRBV19	CATREAYNQPQHF
TRBV5-8	CASSYDRGSYSNQPQHF
TRBV5-1	CASSLAAGDGNTIYF
TRBV5-8	CASSLVGRNSPLHF
TRBV21-1	CASSKSQNYGYTF
TRBV6-5	CASGATDYNQPQHF
TRBV5-1	CASSLLDSAGGGETQYF
TRBV12-5	CASGNGTTTPEQYF
TRBV2	CASTEEVAGELFF
TRBV5-1	CASSTGDSPGELFF
TRBV18	CASSPTAGTDTQYF
TRBV6-2/TRBV6-3	CASSSPAIQGGYGYTF
TRBV3-1/TRBV3-2	CASSYTGRSGNTIYF
TRBV15	CATSGHRGNTEAFF
TRBV19	CASSIAGAETQYF
TRBV5-1	CASSFGSGSGAETQYF
TRBV18	CASSRSATNEKLFF
TRBV28	CASSSGTSGSFGGEQYF
TRBV5-1	CASSSRGTGPNYGYTF
TRBV6-6	CASSRRGQVSTKTNEKLFF
TRBV6-5	CASSFPGLAGDEQYF
TRBV6-5	CASSYQGYNSPLHF
TRBV7-3	CASSLGGGRNPDTQYF